The 22 T cell receptor beta chains below come from one sample, sequenced in a study of blood T cell repertoires in COVID-19. Here immunoSEQ multiplex PCR was the method, and the copy in TCRdb shows in-frame clones only, minus some. The sample records more than 100,000 clones, roughly 77% being singletons. The sample taken for sequencing was peripheral blood. These receptors were collected from a man in his fifties or sixties with active or convalescent COVID-19.

The V call is TRBV11-2, the J call TRBJ1-2; D not certain. The CDR3 loop spans 14 amino acids. V gave up 7 bases and J gave up 4 bases, with 16 bases separating them. Germline CDR1 is SGHAT and CDR2 is FQNNGV. As DNA, the CDR3 is TGTGCCAGCACCCTCCAGAGGTTTAGCTATGGCTACACCTTC. Translated, it gives CASTLQRFSYGYTF. Filled out from reference TRBV11-2 and TRBJ1-2, the complete variable domain reads EAGVAQSPRYKIIEKRQSVAFWCNPISGHATLYWYQQILGQGPKLLIQFQNNGVVDDSQLPKDRFSAERLKGVDSTLKIQPAKLEDSAVYLCASTLQRFSYGYTFGSGTRLTVV.

The genes are TRBV7-9 and TRBJ2-1; D is possibly TRBD2 (7 bases). The CDR3 is 15 amino acids. Trimming removed 5 bases at V and 8 bases at J, with 19 bases between. CDR1 and CDR2 from the germline V gene are SEHNR and FQNEAQ (reference sequence). This CDR3 reads CASSTSGAGVHEQFF. CDR3 sequence (DNA): TGTGCCAGCAGCACTTCGGGGGCGGGAGTCCATGAGCAGTTCTTC. The complete variable domain, with remaining parts taken from reference TRBV7-9 and TRBJ2-1, reads DTGVSQNPRHKITKRGQNVTFRCDPISEHNRLYWYRQTLGQGPEFLTYFQNEAQLEKSRLLSDRFSAERPKGSFSTLEIQRTEQGDSAMYLCASSTSGAGVHEQFFGPGTRLTVL.

V is TRBV18 and J is TRBJ2-3, with 8 bases lining up with TRBD1. V was pared by 0 bases and J by 6 bases, with 2 bases of the junction left unmatched. The germline CDR1 and CDR2 sequences are KGHSH and LQKENI. The CDR3 covers 14 residues. This CDR3 reads CASSPPWDRDTQYF. The CDR3 bases are TGTGCCAGCTCACCACCGTGGGACAGGGATACGCAGTATTTT.

The chain combines TRBV4-1 with TRBJ2-1; 8 nucleotides align to TRBD2. V was pared by 4 bases and J by 0 bases, with 8 bases of the junction left unmatched. Germline CDR1 is MGHRA and CDR2 is YSYEKL. The CDR3 contains 17 residues. The CDR3: CASSRPTAGGSYNEQFF. In DNA form, the CDR3 reads TGCGCCAGCAGCCGCCCGACGGCGGGGGGCTCCTACAATGAGCAGTTCTTC.

The rearrangement links TRBV18 to TRBJ2-3, with 10 bases that match TRBD1. In germline, CDR1 is KGHSH, CDR2 LQKENI. The CDR3 sequence is 14 residues long. After removal of 5 bases from V and 3 bases from J, the junction contained 2 bases not matched to a gene. This chain's CDR3 is CASSRTGGTDTQYF. The DNA for the CDR3 is TGTGCCAGCTCAAGGACAGGGGGTACAGATACGCAGTATTTT. The full variable domain, with the rest looked up from reference TRBV18 and TRBJ2-3, is NAGVMQNPRHLVRRRGQEARLRCSPMKGHSHVYWYRQLPEEGLKFMVYLQKENIIDESGMPKERFSAEFPKEGPSILRIQQVVRGDSAAYFCASSRTGGTDTQYFGPGTRLTVL.

The chain combines TRBV19 with TRBJ2-7, with D uncertain. CDR3 length: 14 amino acids. Deletions cut 10 bases from V and 6 bases from J, with 22 bases between. CDR1 is LNHDA and CDR2 is SQIVND in the germline V gene (reference sequence). CDR3 in DNA: TGTGCCACCCGGCTGACCCAGGAAATTGGCGAGCAGTACTTC. As protein: CATRLTQEIGEQYF.

The chain is built from TRBV5-1 and TRBJ2-1; D is uncertain. The CDR3 is 11 amino acids. The V gene lost 5 bases and the J gene lost 6 bases, with 6 bases spanning the gap. The germline V gene encodes CDR1 SGHRS and CDR2 YFSETQ. The CDR3 region is CASRQANEQFF. CDR3 sequence (DNA): TGCGCCAGCAGGCAGGCCAATGAGCAGTTCTTC.

This chain connects TRBV3-1 (or the pseudogene TRBV3-2) to TRBJ1-6; maybe TRBD1 (5 bases). V shed 4 bases and J shed 10 bases, with 14 bases lying between them. CDR3 length equals 14 residues. CDR1 LGHDT and CDR2 YNNKEL come from the germline V gene (reference sequence). The CDR3 nucleotides are TGTGCCAGCAGCCGTCTGGGGCCTTCATCACCCCTCCACTTT. This gives the protein CASSRLGPSSPLHF.

V and J are TRBV7-9 and TRBJ1-1; 7 bases are shared with TRBD1. Trimming took 2 bases from V and 6 from J; bases not matched to a gene: 3. In germline, CDR1 is SEHNR, CDR2 FQNEAQ (reference sequence). This CDR3 comprises 13 residues. The CDR3 bases are TGTGCCAGCAGCTTAAGGGGGCTGGCTGAAGCTTTCTTT. Its translation is CASSLRGLAEAFF.

The V call is TRBV30, the J call TRBJ2-7; D gene uncertain. Trimming cost V 4 bases and J 2 bases, with 15 bases left between them. Germline CDR1 is GTSNPN and CDR2 is SVGIG (reference sequence). This CDR3 has 14 residues. Here the CDR3 DNA reads TGTGCCTGGAAATACCCCGGAGATACCTACGAGCAGTACTTC. Its protein product is CAWKYPGDTYEQYF.

The chain is built from TRBV13 and TRBJ2-7, with 9 bases fitting TRBD2. CDR1 is PRHDT, CDR2 FYEKMQ, per germline (reference sequence). CDR3 length equals 15 residues. J gave up 3 bases and V 6 bases, and 9 bases lay outside the gene matches. The CDR3 loop is CASRPTSGYYYEQYF. The CDR3 DNA sequence: TGTGCCAGCAGGCCCACTAGCGGGTACTACTACGAGCAGTACTTC.

The rearrangement joins TRBV5-8 to TRBJ2-7; TRBD1 is a possible D gene (5 bases). CDR1 is SGHTS, CDR2 YDEGEE, per germline. The CDR3 length is 13 residues. V was shortened by 0 bases and J by 5 bases, with 9 bases between the two germline ends. The CDR3 loop reads CASSLGQGHEQYF. In nucleotides, the CDR3 is TGTGCCAGCAGCTTGGGTCAGGGCCACGAGCAGTACTTC. The full variable domain, completed using reference TRBV5-8 and TRBJ2-7, is EAGVTQSPTHLIKTRGQQATLRCSPISGHTSVYWYQQALGLGLQFLLWYDEGEERNRGNFPPRFSGRQFPNYSSELNVNALELEDSALYLCASSLGQGHEQYFGPGTRLTVT.

This chain links TRBV6-6 with TRBJ1-3; D perhaps matches TRBD1 (5 bases). Germline CDR1 is MNHNY and CDR2 is SVGAGI (reference sequence). This CDR3 is built from 15 residues. V was cut by 6 bases and J by 0 bases, with 12 bases left in between. DNA for the CDR3: TGTGCCAGCAGCCCCTCAGGGTCCTCTGGAAACACCATATATTTT. It translates to CASSPSGSSGNTIYF.

This chain connects TRBV7-2 to TRBJ1-1, with 9 bases matching TRBD1. CDR3 length: 15 residues. V lost 5 bases and J lost 4; bases outside the gene matches: 8. Germline V lookup: CDR1 SGHTA, CDR2 FQGNSA. The chain's CDR3 is CASSLRDREGTEAFF. CDR3 sequence (DNA): TGTGCCAGCAGCCTTAGGGACAGGGAGGGCACTGAAGCTTTCTTT. Together with reference TRBV7-2 and TRBJ1-1, the CDR3 gives the full variable domain: GAGVSQSPSNKVTEKGKDVELRCDPISGHTALYWYRQSLGQGLEFLIYFQGNSAPDKSGLPSDRFSAERTGGSVSTLTIQRTQQEDSAVYLCASSLRDREGTEAFFGQGTRLTVV.

The rearrangement joins TRBV3-1 (or the pseudogene TRBV3-2) to TRBJ2-7, with D possibly matching TRBD1 (5 bases). Germline CDR1 reads LGHDT; CDR2 reads YNNKEL (reference sequence). CDR3 length equals 16 residues. The V end was cut by 4 bases, the J end by 3 bases, with 19 bases between. Written as DNA, the CDR3 is TGTGCCAGCAGCCCAATCGCCGGGCAGGGATTCTACGAGCAGTACTTC. This encodes CASSPIAGQGFYEQYF.

The rearrangement uses TRBV7-2 and TRBJ2-5, with D unresolved. Germline values: CDR1 SGHTA, CDR2 FQGNSA. The ends were cut back, 1 base at V and 5 bases at J, with 8 bases in the middle. The CDR3 is made up of 13 amino acids. The chain's CDR3 is CASSLGMRETQYF. In DNA form, the CDR3 reads TGTGCCAGCAGCTTAGGCATGAGGGAGACCCAGTACTTC. Using reference TRBV7-2 and TRBJ2-5 for the parts outside the CDR3, the full variable domain is GAGVSQSPSNKVTEKGKDVELRCDPISGHTALYWYRQSLGQGLEFLIYFQGNSAPDKSGLPSDRFSAERTGGSVSTLTIQRTQQEDSAVYLCASSLGMRETQYFGPGTRLLVL.

This chain connects TRBV6-5 to TRBJ2-7; maybe TRBD2 (5 bases). Per germline, CDR1 MNHEY and CDR2 SVGAGI. Trimming shortened V by 3 bases and J by 6 bases, and 18 bases separated the two germline ends. This CDR3 is built from 15 residues. The CDR3 sequence is CASSYPAAGKAEQYF. Here the CDR3 DNA reads TGTGCCAGCAGTTATCCGGCCGCCGGGAAGGCCGAGCAGTACTTC.

The chain carries TRBV11-2 and TRBJ2-3; 8 nucleotides line up with TRBD2. The CDR3 consists of 17 residues. Germline assignment: CDR1 SGHAT and CDR2 FQNNGV. J lost 2 bases, V lost 0 bases, and 7 bases had no gene match. In DNA, the CDR3 is TGTGCCAGCAGCTTAGAAGGGGCGGGAGGACCCACAGATACGCAGTATTTT. Its translation is CASSLEGAGGPTDTQYF. The whole variable domain, filled in from reference TRBV11-2 and TRBJ2-3, reads EAGVAQSPRYKIIEKRQSVAFWCNPISGHATLYWYQQILGQGPKLLIQFQNNGVVDDSQLPKDRFSAERLKGVDSTLKIQPAKLEDSAVYLCASSLEGAGGPTDTQYFGPGTRLTVL.

About this clone itself: The junction does not match germline at one end; this may be a read error. The CDR3 DNA is TGTGCCAGCAGATTAGACAGGGGAGCATCCTACGAGCAGTACTTC. It is translated as CASRLDRGASYEQYF. This chain joins TRBV7-8 and TRBJ2-7; 8 nucleotides agree with TRBD1. The germline gives CDR1 SGHVS, CDR2 FQNEAQ. This CDR3 has 15 amino acids.

The chain is built from TRBV14 and TRBJ2-6; 9 nucleotides align to TRBD1. From germline, CDR1 is SGHDN and CDR2 FVKESK. The CDR3 totals 18 residues. Germline trimming cut 6 bases from V and 2 bases from J; bases unmatched to any gene: 11. The chain's CDR3 is CASSFPGQGKAGANVLTF. The CDR3, as DNA: TGTGCCAGCAGTTTTCCGGGACAGGGCAAGGCTGGGGCCAACGTCCTGACTTTC.

The chain carries TRBV6-2 or TRBV6-3 and TRBJ2-7; tentatively, D is TRBD1 (7 bases). V shed 0 bases and J shed 6 bases, with 15 bases lying between them. The CDR3 consists of 15 residues. The V gene's germline CDR1 is MNHEY and CDR2 SVGEGT. The CDR3 spells CASSYSLQGRSEQYF. The CDR3 DNA follows: TGTGCCAGCAGTTACTCGTTACAGGGGAGGAGCGAGCAGTACTTC.

The chain's CDR3 is CASSPADRRYNSPLHF. For the CDR3, the DNA is TGTGCCAGCAGTCCGGCGGACAGACGCTATAATTCACCCCTCCACTTT. This chain connects TRBV28 to TRBJ1-6, with D possibly TRBD1 on 6 matching bases. Trimming cost V 5 bases and J 3 bases, with 14 bases left between them. The CDR3 is 16 amino acids. Germline CDR1 and CDR2: MDHEN and SYDVKM.